Listed here is a single T cell receptor beta chain. Its antigen is undetermined. The data originate from a study of blood T cells in healthy people across ages. Findings of the study overall: There were more naive CD4+ cells and higher diversity in long-lived donors than in aged donors.

Sample-barcoded 5' priming and a J-beta primer mix drove a second PCR of about 7 to 12 cycles. Each CDR3 protein is one row after TCRdb ran MiXCR on the 5' RACE reads. The table has fewer than 2,000,000 distinct CDR3 sequences, roughly 32% seen once. Trimming pared 4 bases from V and 0 bases from J, leaving 12 bases between. Germline V gives CDR1 SGHRS, CDR2 YFSETQ. This CDR3 has 15 residues. Each individual donor underwent a draw of about 9.1 milliliters of peripheral blood. Isolation per sample recovered at least 7 million PBMCs. The clonotype was recovered from a woman in her 30s in good health. J is TRBJ2-3 and V is TRBV5-1; D unclear. Material: blood. For the CDR3, the DNA is TGCGCCAGCAGCCCCTCGGTACGGAGCACAGATACGCAGTATTTT. Translated: CASSPSVRSTDTQYF.